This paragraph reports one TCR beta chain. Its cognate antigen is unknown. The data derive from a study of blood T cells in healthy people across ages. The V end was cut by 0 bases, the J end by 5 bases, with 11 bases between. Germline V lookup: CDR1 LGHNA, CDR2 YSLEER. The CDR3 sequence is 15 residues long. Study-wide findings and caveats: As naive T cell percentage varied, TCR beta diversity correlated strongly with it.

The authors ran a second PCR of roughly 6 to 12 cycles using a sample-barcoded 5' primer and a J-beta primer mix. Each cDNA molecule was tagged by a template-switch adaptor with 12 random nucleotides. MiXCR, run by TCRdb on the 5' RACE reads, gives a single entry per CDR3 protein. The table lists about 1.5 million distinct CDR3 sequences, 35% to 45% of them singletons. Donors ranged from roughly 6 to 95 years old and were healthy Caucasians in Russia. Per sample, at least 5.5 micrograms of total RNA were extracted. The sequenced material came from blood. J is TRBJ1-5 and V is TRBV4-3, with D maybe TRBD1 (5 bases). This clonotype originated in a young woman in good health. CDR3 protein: CASSQDSGAYQPQHF. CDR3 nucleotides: TGCGCCAGCAGCCAAGATAGTGGGGCATATCAGCCCCAGCATTTT.